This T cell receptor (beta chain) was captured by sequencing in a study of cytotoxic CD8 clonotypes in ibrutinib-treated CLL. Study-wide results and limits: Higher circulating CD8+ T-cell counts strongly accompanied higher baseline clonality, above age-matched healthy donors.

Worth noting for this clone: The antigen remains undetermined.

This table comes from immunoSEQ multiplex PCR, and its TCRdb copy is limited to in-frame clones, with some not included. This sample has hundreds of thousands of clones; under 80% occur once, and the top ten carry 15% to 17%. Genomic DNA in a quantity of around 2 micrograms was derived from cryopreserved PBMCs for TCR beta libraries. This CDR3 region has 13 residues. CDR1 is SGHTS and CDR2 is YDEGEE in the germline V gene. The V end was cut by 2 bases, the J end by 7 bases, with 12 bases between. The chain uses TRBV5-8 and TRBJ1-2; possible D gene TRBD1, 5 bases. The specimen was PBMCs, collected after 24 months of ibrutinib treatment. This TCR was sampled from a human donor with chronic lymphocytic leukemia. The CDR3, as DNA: TGTGCCAGCAGCTTCGGCAGGGACTCTGGCTACACCTTC. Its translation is CASSFGRDSGYTF.